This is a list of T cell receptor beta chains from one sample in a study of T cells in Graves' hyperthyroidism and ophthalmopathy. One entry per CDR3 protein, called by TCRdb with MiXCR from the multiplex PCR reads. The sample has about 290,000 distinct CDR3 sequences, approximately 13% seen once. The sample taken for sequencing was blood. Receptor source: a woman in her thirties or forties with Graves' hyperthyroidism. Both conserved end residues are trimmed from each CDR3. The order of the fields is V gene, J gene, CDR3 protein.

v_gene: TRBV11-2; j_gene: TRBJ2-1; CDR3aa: ASSLVGTSGNNEQF
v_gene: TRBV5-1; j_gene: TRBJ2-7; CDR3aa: ASSLGQGASGFSYEQY
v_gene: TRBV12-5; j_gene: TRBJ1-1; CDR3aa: ASGRSLGGRATEAF
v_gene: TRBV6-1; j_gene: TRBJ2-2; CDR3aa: ASSGPYGELF
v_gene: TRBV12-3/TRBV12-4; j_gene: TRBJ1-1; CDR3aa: ASTQGGLGTEAF
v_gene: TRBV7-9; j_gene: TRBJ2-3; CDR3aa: ASSIGTEADTQY
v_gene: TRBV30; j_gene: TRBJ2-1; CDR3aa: AWRRDLAGGWQF
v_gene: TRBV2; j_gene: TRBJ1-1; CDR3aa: ASRWGNTEAF
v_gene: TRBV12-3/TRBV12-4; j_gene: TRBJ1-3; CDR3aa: ASSYTPQRGYGNTIY
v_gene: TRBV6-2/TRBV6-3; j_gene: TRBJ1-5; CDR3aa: ASDRGWGNQPQH
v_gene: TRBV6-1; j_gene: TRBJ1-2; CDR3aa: ASRPQGARGYT
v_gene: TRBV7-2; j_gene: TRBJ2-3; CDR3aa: ASSFRPSGPTDTQY
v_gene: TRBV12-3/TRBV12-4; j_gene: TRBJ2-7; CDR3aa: ASSFTLAGTYEQY
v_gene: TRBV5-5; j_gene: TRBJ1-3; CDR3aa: ASSLYFGTGNTIY
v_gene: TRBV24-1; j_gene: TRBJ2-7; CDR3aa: ATSAGGTGGYEQY
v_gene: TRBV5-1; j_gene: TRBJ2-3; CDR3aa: ASSLVIGQGWTDTQY
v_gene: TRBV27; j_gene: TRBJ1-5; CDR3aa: ASRSLDRVNQPQH
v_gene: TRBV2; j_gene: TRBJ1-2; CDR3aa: ASSRRDYGYT
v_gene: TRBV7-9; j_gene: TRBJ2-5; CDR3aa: ASSLGRVWEETQY
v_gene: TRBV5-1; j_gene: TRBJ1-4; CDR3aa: ASSPQGENEKLF
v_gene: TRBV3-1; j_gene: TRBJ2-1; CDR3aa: ASSQDLRTGGLF
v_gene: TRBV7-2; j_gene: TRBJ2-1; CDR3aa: ASSPIPGYNEQF
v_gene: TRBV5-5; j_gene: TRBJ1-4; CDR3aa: ASNAEQGSLEKLF
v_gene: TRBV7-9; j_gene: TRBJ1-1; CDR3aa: ASSRTSGGIFTEAF